The 7 T cell receptor beta chains below come from one sample, sequenced in a study of control samples from healthy donors and cancer patients (dated by TCRdb to about 2020). The library was made by the immunoSEQ multiplex PCR assay. TCRdb took this table from immuneACCESS and kept in-frame rearrangements with V and J called. Such tables lack part of the clones; where checked against another copy, unresolved V genes explain under half of the gap, and the rest is unexplained. Recorded for this sample are tens of thousands of clones; about 80% of them occurred a single time. 2.9% of the sample lies in the top ten. Sequenced sample: PBMCs. Receptors were obtained from a woman between 45 and 65 years old with lung cancer.

In DNA form, the CDR3 reads TGTGCCAGCAGGTTACAGGGGGCTTTTGGCTACACCTTC. Its translation is CASRLQGAFGYTF. The chain links TRBV6-5 to TRBJ1-2; 9 bases line up with TRBD1. The CDR3 has 13 residues. Trimming took 6 bases from V and 7 from J; bases not matched to a gene: 6. Germline CDR1 and CDR2: MNHEY and SVGAGI.

The rearrangement joins TRBV7-2 to TRBJ1-5; 7 nucleotides agree with TRBD1. Per the germline V gene, CDR1 is SGHTA and CDR2 is FQGNSA. J gave up 4 bases and V 0 bases, and 9 bases lay outside the gene matches. CDR3 length: 17 residues. The chain's CDR3 is CASSLALPTGRNQPQHF. CDR3 coding DNA: TGTGCCAGCAGCTTAGCGCTTCCGACAGGGCGAAATCAGCCCCAGCATTTT.

The chain links TRBV25-1 to TRBJ1-1, with 11 bases lining up with TRBD1. J gave up 5 bases and V 7 bases, and 3 bases lay outside the gene matches. Germline loops: CDR1 MGHDK, CDR2 SYGVNS. This CDR3 has 13 residues. The CDR3 DNA reads TGTGCCAGCAATGGACAGGGGGCGACTGAAGCTTTCTTT. Protein product: CASNGQGATEAFF.

V and J are TRBV2 and TRBJ2-5; 8 nucleotides agree with TRBD1. V shed 7 bases, J shed 4 bases, and the junction held 8 bases outside the gene matches. The CDR3 is 14 residues long. Germline loops: CDR1 SNHLY, CDR2 FYNNEI. CDR3 nucleotides: TGTGCCAGCAAGGAGGACAGGGCGACAGAGACCCAGTACTTC. Translating gives CASKEDRATETQYF.

The chain recombines TRBV14 with TRBJ2-1; 9 bases match TRBD2. Germline V gene lookup returns CDR1 SGHDN and CDR2 FVKESK. After removal of 4 bases from V and 4 bases from J, the junction contained 11 bases not matched to a gene. The CDR3 spans 17 residues. The CDR3 loop reads CASSPRVLRGGYNEQFF. CDR3 nucleotide sequence: TGTGCCAGCAGCCCCCGGGTCCTGCGGGGGGGGTACAATGAGCAGTTCTTC.

This clone has just one count. The rearrangement links TRBV6-6 to TRBJ2-1; 11 positions match TRBD2. The CDR3 runs 18 residues. The trim removed 5 bases at V and 4 bases at J, leaving 13 bases unmatched. Germline-derived CDR1 and CDR2 are MNHNY and SVGAGI (reference sequence). DNA for the CDR3: TGTGCCAGCAGTCTTACTAGCGGGGGCTCTCTGGGGTACAATGAGCAGTTCTTC. It codes for CASSLTSGGSLGYNEQFF.

The chain is built from TRBV19 and TRBJ2-6, with TRBD1 matching 9 bases. Trimming at V came to 10 bases and at J to 1 base, leaving 11 bases not matched to a gene. CDR1 LNHDA and CDR2 SQIVND come from the germline V gene (reference sequence). CDR3 length equals 17 residues. The CDR3 nucleotides are TGTGCCACTGGGGACAGGGCTCCAAAGTCTGGGGCCAACGTCCTGACTTTC. It codes for CATGDRAPKSGANVLTF.